Each of the 21 T cell receptor beta chains below was sequenced from the same sample in a study of technical replicates of blood from a few donors. The protocol was immunoSEQ multiplex PCR, while the TCRdb copy is restricted to in-frame clones and leaves out a portion. The sample has 74,000 or so clones, 90% to 98% seen once. The material sequenced was T cells isolated from PBMCs. These receptors all come from a human donor in good health.

J is TRBJ2-2 and V is TRBV29-1; D remains ambiguous. The V gene lost 7 bases and the J gene lost 0 bases, with 12 bases spanning the gap. This CDR3 is built from 14 residues. The V gene's germline CDR1 is SQVTM and CDR2 ANQGSEA. CDR3 region: CSGRNSANTGELFF. The CDR3 nucleotides read TGCAGCGGCCGAAACTCCGCGAACACCGGGGAGCTGTTTTTT.

CDR3 in amino acids: CASRSGTSTDTQYF. The CDR3, as DNA: TGTGCCAGCAGGAGCGGGACTAGCACAGATACGCAGTATTTT. The chain couples TRBV6-5 to TRBJ2-3; 7 bases agree with TRBD2. The CDR3 sequence is 14 residues long. Germline V lookup: CDR1 MNHEY, CDR2 SVGAGI. V dropped 6 bases and J dropped 0; count of bases not matched to a gene: 3.

The chain is built from TRBV9 and TRBJ2-7; D perhaps matches TRBD1 (5 bases). The germline CDR1 and CDR2 sequences are SGDLS and YYNGEE. This CDR3 spans 15 amino acids. Trimming cost V 4 bases and J 2 bases, with 16 bases left between them. DNA of the CDR3: TGTGCCAGCAGCCTTGCAGGGAAACCCACCTACGAGCAGTACTTC. It translates to CASSLAGKPTYEQYF.

The rearrangement links TRBV28 to TRBJ2-7; TRBD1 matches 9 bases. Germline trimming cut 9 bases from V and 5 bases from J; bases unmatched to any gene: 11. There are 14 residues in the CDR3. Germline CDR1 reads MDHEN; CDR2 reads SYDVKM. CDR3 bases: TGTGCCAGAGACGGCGGGACAGGGTCCCACGAGCAGTACTTC. It specifies CARDGGTGSHEQYF.

The chain is built from TRBV27 and TRBJ1-4; 7 bases line up with TRBD1. The J segment lost 0 bases and the V segment lost 4 bases, leaving 11 bases of the junction unmatched. Germline V gene data show CDR1 as MNHEY and CDR2 as SMNVEV (reference sequence). The CDR3 sequence is 18 residues long. CDR3 loop: CASSSTGSLFATNEKLFF. The CDR3 DNA sequence: TGTGCCAGCAGTTCGACAGGGTCCCTCTTTGCAACTAATGAAAAACTGTTTTTT.

This clone was seen a single time. The chain carries TRBV7-9 and TRBJ1-1, with 12 bases that match TRBD1. CDR1 and CDR2 (germline): SEHNR, FQNEAQ (reference sequence). Trimming at V came to 5 bases and at J to 4 bases, leaving 14 bases not matched to a gene. This CDR3 region has 18 residues. The CDR3 loop reads CASSAFPGTGGKGTEAFF. The CDR3 nucleotides read TGTGCCAGCAGCGCGTTTCCGGGGACAGGGGGCAAGGGCACTGAAGCTTTCTTT.

This chain connects TRBV5-1 to TRBJ2-5; D not certain. The ends were cut back, 4 bases at V and 0 bases at J, with 10 bases in the middle. Germline CDR1 reads SGHRS; CDR2 reads YFSETQ. The CDR3 length is 14 residues. CDR3 in DNA: TGCGCCAGCAGCCCCTGGAGTGACCAAGAGACCCAGTACTTC. Translating gives CASSPWSDQETQYF.

The chain uses TRBV5-4 and TRBJ2-7; D remains unclear. V was trimmed by 1 base and J by 1 base, leaving 3 bases between them. In germline, CDR1 is SGHNT, CDR2 YYREEE (reference sequence). This CDR3 contains 12 residues. This chain's CDR3 is CASSLQSYEQYF. The CDR3 region has the DNA TGTGCCAGCAGCTTGCAGTCCTACGAGCAGTACTTC.

The rearrangement links TRBV7-9 to TRBJ2-1, with D tentatively TRBD2 (5 bases). In germline, CDR1 is SEHNR, CDR2 FQNEAQ (reference sequence). Trimming took off 0 bases at V and 0 bases at J, with 12 bases between the two ends. This CDR3 spans 17 amino acids. CDR3 amino acids: CASSLALSGSSYNEQFF. The CDR3, as DNA: TGTGCCAGCAGCTTAGCGCTAAGCGGTAGCTCCTACAATGAGCAGTTCTTC.

This sequence joins TRBV5-6 and TRBJ2-5, with 8 bases lining up with TRBD2. From germline, CDR1 is SGHDT and CDR2 YYEEEE. The CDR3 has 15 amino acids. V dropped 3 bases and J dropped 5; count of bases not matched to a gene: 9. CDR3: CASSSYGRGFETQYF. In DNA form, the CDR3 reads TGTGCCAGCAGCTCCTACGGGAGGGGCTTCGAGACCCAGTACTTC.

The gene calls are TRBV28 and TRBJ2-7; TRBD1 might be the D (6 bases). Germline V gene lookup returns CDR1 MDHEN and CDR2 SYDVKM. The CDR3 runs 15 residues. The ends were cut back, 6 bases at V and 5 bases at J, with 20 bases in the middle. CDR3 bases: TGTGCCAGCAGAACCGAGACAGGCGTAGGAAACGAGCAGTACTTC. It is translated as CASRTETGVGNEQYF.

The chain is built from TRBV10-2 and TRBJ2-3; 10 bases map to TRBD1. The V and J ends lost 5 bases and 6 bases, in that order; junction bases with no gene match: 8. The CDR3 has 15 amino acids. CDR1 WSHSY and CDR2 SAAADI come from the germline V gene. CDR3 region: CASSMGRTGGDTQYF. As DNA, the CDR3 is TGCGCCAGCAGTATGGGGAGGACAGGGGGGGATACGCAGTATTTT.

The J gene is TRBJ1-5, the V gene TRBV23-1; no definite D call. TRBV23-1 belongs to the ORF category, with a function that is uncertain. V was clipped by 8 bases and J by 0 bases, with 14 bases between them. This CDR3 has 15 residues. The CDR3 bases are TGCGCCAGCTTAGAAGACACATATAGCAATCAGCCCCAGCATTTT. It yields the protein CASLEDTYSNQPQHF.

CDR3 amino acids: CASSEGLAGEIRADTQYF. DNA of the CDR3: TGTGCCAGCAGTGAGGGACTAGCGGGAGAGATTCGGGCAGATACGCAGTATTTT. V and J are TRBV6-1 and TRBJ2-3; 14 bases are shared with TRBD2. Germline assignment: CDR1 MNHNS and CDR2 SASEGT. V trimming: 3 bases; J trimming: 4 bases; junction bases outside the gene matches: 9. CDR3 length equals 18 residues.

The chain is built from TRBV9 and TRBJ1-5; 8 bases line up with TRBD1. The CDR3 is 14 residues long. Germline loops: CDR1 SGDLS, CDR2 YYNGEE. V lost 4 bases and J lost 2; bases outside the gene matches: 2. For the CDR3, the DNA is TGTGCCAGCAGCATGACAGGGGGCAATCAGCCCCAGCATTTT. Its protein product is CASSMTGGNQPQHF.

This clone turned up a few times. The CDR3 DNA reads as TGTGCCAGCAAGGGACAGACCTCCTACGAGCAGTACTTC. Translation gives CASKGQTSYEQYF. The chain combines TRBV2 with TRBJ2-7; 7 bases align to TRBD1. Looked up from germline, CDR1 is SNHLY and CDR2 is FYNNEI. This CDR3 has 13 residues. V shed 7 bases, J shed 0 bases, and the junction held 3 bases outside the gene matches.

The chain has TRBV18 and TRBJ1-5; 9 bases agree with TRBD1. CDR1 is KGHSH, CDR2 LQKENI, per germline. The CDR3 contains 18 residues. Trimming cost V 2 bases and J 1 base; bases outside gene matches: 9. CDR3 sequence: CASSPDNPGTGSNQPQHF. CDR3 coding DNA: TGTGCCAGCTCACCAGATAACCCCGGGACAGGGAGCAATCAGCCCCAGCATTTT.

The chain couples TRBV5-1 to TRBJ2-1, with a weak D call TRBD1 (6 bases). With 4 bases removed from V and 6 bases from J, the gap between germline ends came to 20 bases. Germline CDR1 reads SGHRS; CDR2 reads YFSETQ. The CDR3 covers 16 residues. The CDR3 bases are TGCGCCAGCAGCCTTGCGACTCCCCGAGGGGGCAATGAGCAGTTCTTC. Encoded protein: CASSLATPRGGNEQFF. The complete variable domain, with remaining parts taken from reference TRBV5-1 and TRBJ2-1, reads KAGVTQTPRYLIKTRGQQVTLSCSPISGHRSVSWYQQTPGQGLQFLFEYFSETQRNKGNFPGRFSGRQFSNSRSEMNVSTLELGDSALYLCASSLATPRGGNEQFFGPGTRLTVL.

The chain is built from TRBV30 and TRBJ1-6, with D tentatively TRBD1 (6 bases). This CDR3 comprises 12 residues. Germline CDR1 reads GTSNPN; CDR2 reads SVGIG (reference sequence). Trimming stripped 8 bases from V and 7 bases from J, with 12 bases between. In nucleotides, the CDR3 is TGTGCCCTAACAGGGAACAATTCACCCCTCCACTTT. This gives the protein CALTGNNSPLHF.

In its sample, this clone was seen once. J is TRBJ2-1 and V is TRBV27; 7 bases match TRBD1. Germline trimming cut 7 bases from V and 7 bases from J; bases unmatched to any gene: 22. This CDR3 region has 18 residues. Germline V CDR1 and CDR2: MNHEY, SMNVEV (reference sequence). In nucleotides, the CDR3 is TGTGCCAGCACCTGCCTAGGGACAGCCTGTATTCAGATAAATGAGCAGTTCTTC. It encodes CASTCLGTACIQINEQFF.

The rearrangement uses TRBV2 and TRBJ2-5; 8 positions agree with TRBD2. CDR1 and CDR2 (germline): SNHLY, FYNNEI. V shed 7 bases and J 5 bases; nucleotides not matched to a gene: 6. The CDR3 runs 13 residues. This CDR3 is CASKLAGWETQYF. DNA of the CDR3: TGTGCCAGCAAGTTAGCGGGGTGGGAGACCCAGTACTTC.